The 23 T cell receptor beta chains below all came from one sample that was sequenced in a study of response to subunit inactivated influenza vaccine. TCRdb called the RT-PCR reads again in MiXCR, with one record for every CDR3 protein. Of 200,000 to 300,000 distinct CDR3 sequences in the sample, about 12% are singletons; the top ten hold roughly 7.7%. Sequencing was performed on non-naive T cells sorted from PBMCs, taken 14 days before vaccination. These receptors originate from a man aged 50 or older who received an inactivated influenza vaccine.

This clonotype has at least ten counts. V gene TRBV6-5 combines with J gene TRBJ1-4, with a tentative D call TRBD1 (5 bases). This CDR3 has 14 amino acids. Deletions cut 4 bases from V and 3 bases from J, with 9 bases between. Germline CDR1 and CDR2: MNHEY and SVGAGI. The CDR3 loop is CASSSEGANEKLFF. The CDR3 region has the DNA TGTGCCAGCAGTTCAGAAGGGGCTAATGAAAAACTGTTTTTT.

CDR3 in DNA: TGTGCCAGTAAGCCGGGACAGAAGAACACCGGGGAGCTGTTTTTT. It yields the protein CASKPGQKNTGELFF. The V gene is TRBV19, the J gene TRBJ2-2, with TRBD1 matching 7 bases. Germline loops: CDR1 LNHDA, CDR2 SQIVND (reference sequence). CDR3 length: 15 residues. J gave up 1 base and V 7 bases, and 6 bases lay outside the gene matches.

The rearrangement links TRBV20-1 to TRBJ2-2, with 9 nucleotides matching TRBD1. This CDR3 region has 14 residues. Germline CDR1 and CDR2: DFQATT and SNEGSKA (reference sequence). The V gene end was trimmed by 4 bases and the J gene end by 6 bases; junction bases not matched to a gene: 6. CDR3 loop: CSAKNRGRAGELFF. The CDR3 bases are TGCAGTGCTAAGAACAGGGGGCGCGCCGGGGAGCTGTTTTTT.

This clonotype was counted at least ten times. The V call is TRBV4-2, the J call TRBJ2-1, with 9 bases lining up with TRBD2. V dropped 3 bases and J dropped 12; count of bases not matched to a gene: 9. Germline assignment: CDR1 LGHNA and CDR2 YNFKEQ. CDR3 size: 14 residues. The CDR3 bases are TGTGCCAGCAGCCAGGACGAGAGGGGACTAGCGCAGTTCTTC. This sequence encodes CASSQDERGLAQFF.

The V gene is TRBV20-1, the J gene TRBJ2-3, with D possibly being TRBD1 or TRBD2 (5 bases each). V was trimmed by 1 base and J by 3 bases, leaving 8 bases between them. Germline V gene data show CDR1 as DFQATT and CDR2 as SNEGSKA (reference sequence). This CDR3 is built from 13 residues. The CDR3 protein is CSARGDQTDTQYF. The CDR3 region has the DNA TGCAGTGCTAGAGGGGACCAGACAGATACGCAGTATTTT.

This clonotype has a count of ten or more. CDR3 bases: TGCAGTGCTAGAGCCGGGGAGCCGTACAATGAGCAGTTCTTC. This translates into CSARAGEPYNEQFF. This chain links TRBV20-1 with TRBJ2-1, with TRBD2 as a possible D gene (5 bases). The CDR3 is 14 residues long. Deletions cut 1 base from V and 4 bases from J, with 11 bases between. Per germline, CDR1 DFQATT and CDR2 SNEGSKA (reference sequence).

The V call is TRBV5-1, the J call TRBJ2-7; D is ambiguous. This CDR3 has 14 amino acids. The V and J ends lost 0 bases and 7 bases respectively, with 14 bases between them. The germline V gene encodes CDR1 SGHRS and CDR2 YFSETQ. CDR3 in amino acids: CASSLGFGSEEQYF. Written as DNA, the CDR3 is TGCGCCAGCAGCTTGGGGTTTGGGTCGGAAGAGCAGTACTTC.

Written as DNA, the CDR3 is TGTGCCAGCAGCTTGGTCCGGACTGAGCAGTTCTTC. It codes for CASSLVRTEQFF. This sequence joins TRBV5-6 and TRBJ2-1; D call uncertain. The CDR3 length is 12 residues. Per germline, CDR1 SGHDT and CDR2 YYEEEE. Trimming took off 0 bases at V and 9 bases at J, with 7 bases between the two ends. The full variable domain, with the rest looked up from reference TRBV5-6 and TRBJ2-1, is DAGVTQSPTHLIKTRGQQVTLRCSPKSGHDTVSWYQQALGQGPQFIFQYYEEEERQRGNFPDRFSGHQFPNYSSELNVNALLLGDSALYLCASSLVRTEQFFGPGTRLTVL.

This clonotype was counted ten times or more. Here the CDR3 reads CASSNSGGNEQFF. The CDR3 bases are TGTGCCAGCTCGAATTCGGGGGGCAATGAGCAGTTCTTC. The chain employs TRBV18 and TRBJ2-1; TRBD2 aligns across 7 bases. This CDR3 spans 13 amino acids. V trimming: 6 bases; J trimming: 6 bases; junction bases outside the gene matches: 5. Germline V CDR1 and CDR2: KGHSH, LQKENI. Looking up the rest from reference TRBV18 and TRBJ2-1 gives the full variable domain: NAGVMQNPRHLVRRRGQEARLRCSPMKGHSHVYWYRQLPEEGLKFMVYLQKENIIDESGMPKERFSAEFPKEGPSILRIQQVVRGDSAAYFCASSNSGGNEQFFGPGTRLTVL.

This clonotype was found a few times. The J gene is TRBJ2-7, the V gene TRBV4-2; possibly TRBD1 for D (5 bases). This CDR3 region has 16 residues. V gave up 0 bases and J gave up 2 bases, with 14 bases separating them. The germline CDR1 and CDR2 sequences are LGHNA and YNFKEQ. CDR3 nucleotides: TGTGCCAGCAGCCAAGAAAGGGGTCAGCTAACCTACGAGCAGTACTTC. Its translation is CASSQERGQLTYEQYF.

There are a few counts of this clonotype. The V and J genes are TRBV3-1 and TRBJ1-3; D is ambiguous. From germline, CDR1 is LGHDT and CDR2 YNNKEL (reference sequence). V was shortened by 4 bases and J by 0 bases, with 13 bases between the two germline ends. CDR3 length: 16 amino acids. Here the CDR3 reads CASSPRTPYSGNTIYF. The CDR3 coding sequence is TGTGCCAGCAGCCCTCGGACGCCATACTCTGGAAACACCATATATTTT. Full variable domain (missing parts from reference TRBV3-1 and TRBJ1-3): DTAVSQTPKYLVTQMGNDKSIKCEQNLGHDTMYWYKQDSKKFLKIMFSYNNKELIINETVPNRFSPKSPDKAHLNLHINSLELGDSAVYFCASSPRTPYSGNTIYFGEGSWLTVV.

There are many counts of this clonotype. The chain is built from TRBV9 and TRBJ2-7, with D possibly matching TRBD1 (5 bases). Trimming removed 4 bases at V and 2 bases at J, with 16 bases between. Per the germline V gene, CDR1 is SGDLS and CDR2 is YYNGEE. The CDR3 spans 15 residues. The CDR3 loop is CASSPRLGRTYEQYF. DNA of the CDR3: TGTGCCAGCAGCCCCCGACTGGGGCGAACCTACGAGCAGTACTTC.

CDR3 protein: CASSLAGGLGQETQYF. The CDR3 DNA follows: TGTGCCAGCAGCTTAGCGGGGGGGCTTGGCCAAGAGACCCAGTACTTC. The J gene is TRBJ2-5, the V gene TRBV7-2; D might be TRBD2 (7 bases). CDR3 length: 16 residues. Trimming stripped 0 bases from V and 1 base from J, with 12 bases between. Germline V gives CDR1 SGHTA, CDR2 FQGNSA.

J is TRBJ1-5 and V is TRBV7-2, with 10 bases matching TRBD1. Germline loops: CDR1 SGHTA, CDR2 FQGNSA. V was clipped by 5 bases and J by 4 bases; unmatched bases: 2. CDR3 length: 14 residues. CDR3 sequence: CASSRDRGNQPQHF. The CDR3 DNA follows: TGTGCCAGCAGCCGGGACAGGGGAAATCAGCCCCAGCATTTT. Complete variable domain (other parts from reference TRBV7-2 and TRBJ1-5): GAGVSQSPSNKVTEKGKDVELRCDPISGHTALYWYRQSLGQGLEFLIYFQGNSAPDKSGLPSDRFSAERTGGSVSTLTIQRTQQEDSAVYLCASSRDRGNQPQHFGDGTRLSIL.

This clonotype occurred a few times. The rearrangement joins TRBV6-2 or TRBV6-3 to TRBJ2-7, with 8 bases aligning to TRBD1. This CDR3 has 14 amino acids. Looked up from germline, CDR1 is MNHEY and CDR2 is SVGEGT. J lost 5 bases, V lost 6 bases, and 9 bases had no gene match. CDR3 sequence (DNA): TGTGCCAGCAGGAGACAGGGGAAATTCGACGAGCAGTACTTC. Amino acid sequence: CASRRQGKFDEQYF.

In the case of this clonotype: A clone one base away is much larger, so this may be a read error. J is TRBJ1-6 and V is TRBV4-3; D gene unclear. The CDR3 totals 15 residues. In germline, CDR1 is LGHNA, CDR2 YSLEER. As DNA, the CDR3 is TGCGCCTGCAGCCAAACGTCAGGCTATAATTCACCCCTCCACTTT. Translated: CACSQTSGYNSPLHF.

CDR3 nucleotide sequence: TGTGCCAGCAGCTCCGATGGGGGATCGGGGAACATTCAGTACTTC. Protein sequence: CASSSDGGSGNIQYF. The chain recombines TRBV7-2 with TRBJ2-4, with D perhaps assigned TRBD1 or TRBD2 (5 bases each). Germline V gene lookup returns CDR1 SGHTA and CDR2 FQGNSA. There are 15 residues in the CDR3. Trimming pared 4 bases from V and 7 bases from J, leaving 17 bases between.

This clonotype has only a few counts. For the CDR3, the DNA is TGCGCCAGCAGCCCAGGAGGGGCCCACAATGAGCAGTTCTTC. Residues: CASSPGGAHNEQFF. The chain links TRBV4-3 to TRBJ2-1; D possibly corresponds to TRBD2 (6 bases). Germline V gene data show CDR1 as LGHNA and CDR2 as YSLEER. This CDR3 contains 14 residues. V dropped 4 bases and J dropped 5 bases, with 12 bases sitting between them.

This clonotype has at least ten counts. The chain joins TRBV15 to TRBJ1-5; the D is unclear. The length of the CDR3 is 13 residues. CDR1 is LNHNV and CDR2 is YYDKDF in the germline V gene (reference sequence). Trimming took off 0 bases at V and 5 bases at J, with 5 bases between the two ends. CDR3 nucleotide sequence: TGTGCCACCAGCAGAGAGGCTGATCAGCCCCAGCATTTT. Translated, it gives CATSREADQPQHF.

This clonotype was observed a handful of times. The V and J genes are TRBV7-2 and TRBJ1-2, with D perhaps matching TRBD1 (5 bases). Germline values: CDR1 SGHTA, CDR2 FQGNSA. Trimming left V 0 bases short and J 3 bases short, with 11 bases between. The CDR3 is 15 residues long. CDR3 coding DNA: TGTGCCAGCAGCTTAGCGCGGCCGGGGGACTATGGCTACACCTTC. This encodes CASSLARPGDYGYTF.

In its sample, this clonotype was seen many times. This rearrangement joins TRBV5-8 to TRBJ2-1, with a possible D match to TRBD2 (6 bases). The CDR3 length is 13 residues. Germline V CDR1 and CDR2: SGHTS, YDEGEE. Trimming left V 5 bases short and J 2 bases short, with 8 bases between. CDR3 DNA: TGTGCCAGCAGGTGGACTACCTACAATGAGCAGTTCTTC. As protein: CASRWTTYNEQFF.

This clonotype was observed a single time. Given a much more abundant clone one base away, this may be a read error. The genes are TRBV4-1 and TRBJ2-5; D is unclear. This CDR3 has 14 amino acids. V dropped 3 bases and J dropped 4 bases, with 12 bases sitting between them. Germline CDR1 reads MGHRA; CDR2 reads YSYEKL. Here the CDR3 DNA reads TGCGCCAGCAGCCATTATGGCATACGAGAGACCCAGTACTTC. This gives the protein CASSHYGIRETQYF.

The chain couples TRBV7-2 to TRBJ2-5, with unresolved D. This CDR3 region has 13 residues. Trimming took off 5 bases at V and 2 bases at J, with 9 bases between the two ends. CDR1 is SGHTA, CDR2 FQGNSA, per germline. In nucleotides, the CDR3 is TGTGCCAGCAGCCCAAAACATCAAGAGACCCAGTACTTC. This codes for CASSPKHQETQYF. Complete variable domain (other parts from reference TRBV7-2 and TRBJ2-5): GAGVSQSPSNKVTEKGKDVELRCDPISGHTALYWYRQSLGQGLEFLIYFQGNSAPDKSGLPSDRFSAERTGGSVSTLTIQRTQQEDSAVYLCASSPKHQETQYFGPGTRLLVL.